These T cell receptor beta chains were read from a single sample in a study of shared clonotypes between healthy human individuals. Repertoires were generated with immunoSEQ multiplex PCR, while TCRdb's copy carries only in-frame clones and drops some. Among some 1.5 million clones listed, roughly 96% were seen once. The sequenced material came from naive CD4+ T cells sorted from blood. These receptors came from a man under 40 in good health. Each CDR3 is given with its conserved first and last residue. Fields, in order: D gene, clone size, V gene, J gene, CDR3 DNA, CDR3 protein. D genes are given only for firm matches. The size entry is marked missing in some rows and otherwise reads once, few, many or a size class.

d_gene: NA
abundance: NA
v_gene: TRBV11-1
j_gene: TRBJ2-1
CDR3nt: TGTGCCAGCAGCCCGACCCCGGGACTTAAGCAGTTCTTC
CDR3aa: CASSPTPGLKQFF

d_gene: NA
abundance: NA
v_gene: TRBV4-3
j_gene: TRBJ1-1
CDR3nt: TGCGCCAGCAGCCAACATAGATTAATAGCCATGGGATCGAACACTGAAGCTTTCTTT
CDR3aa: CASSQHRLIAMGSNTEAFF

d_gene: TRBD1
abundance: NA
v_gene: TRBV19
j_gene: TRBJ2-7
CDR3nt: TGTGCCAGTAGTCCTAGAGGGGACAGGGGTAACCACGAGCAGTACTTC
CDR3aa: CASSPRGDRGNHEQYF

d_gene: NA
abundance: NA
v_gene: TRBV14
j_gene: TRBJ2-7
CDR3nt: TGTGCCAGCAGCCGCAGAACCGGGACTCTTACCTACGAGCAGTACTTC
CDR3aa: CASSRRTGTLTYEQYF

d_gene: TRBD1
abundance: once
v_gene: TRBV30
j_gene: TRBJ2-5
CDR3nt: TGTGCCTGGAGGTATCAGGGGGCGCGCGAGACCCAGTACTTC
CDR3aa: CAWRYQGARETQYF

d_gene: TRBD2
abundance: NA
v_gene: TRBV11-2
j_gene: TRBJ2-3
CDR3nt: TGTGCCAGCAGCTTCGGACGGGACGGGAGGTCAGATACGCAGTATTTT
CDR3aa: CASSFGRDGRSDTQYF

d_gene: TRBD1
abundance: NA
v_gene: TRBV9
j_gene: TRBJ2-7
CDR3nt: TGTGCCAGCAGCGTAGCTGGACAGGGCATCCACGAGCAGTACTTC
CDR3aa: CASSVAGQGIHEQYF

d_gene: TRBD1
abundance: NA
v_gene: TRBV7-2
j_gene: TRBJ1-5
CDR3nt: TGTGCCAGCAGCCCCAGAGGGGGCGGTCAGCCCCAGCATTTT
CDR3aa: CASSPRGGGQPQHF

d_gene: NA
abundance: once
v_gene: TRBV28
j_gene: TRBJ2-1
CDR3nt: TGTGCCAGCAGTTCGAGTTCAAATGAGCAGTTCTTC
CDR3aa: CASSSSSNEQFF

d_gene: NA
abundance: NA
v_gene: TRBV5-5
j_gene: TRBJ2-5
CDR3nt: TGTGCCAGCACCCTGTCCTTAAGTGACTCGGAGACCCAGTACTTC
CDR3aa: CASTLSLSDSETQYF

d_gene: TRBD2
abundance: NA
v_gene: TRBV5-6
j_gene: TRBJ2-7
CDR3nt: TGTGCCAGCAGCTTGGGACTAGCGGGACTCGAGCAGTACTTC
CDR3aa: CASSLGLAGLEQYF

d_gene: NA
abundance: NA
v_gene: TRBV9
j_gene: TRBJ2-5
CDR3nt: TGTGCCAGCAGTTTAGGTGGGGGGCTGGAGACCCAGTACTTC
CDR3aa: CASSLGGGLETQYF

d_gene: NA
abundance: NA
v_gene: TRBV28
j_gene: TRBJ2-7
CDR3nt: TGTGCCAGCAGTTTAAAGTGGGGACTGGGGACCTACGAGCAGTACTTC
CDR3aa: CASSLKWGLGTYEQYF

d_gene: NA
abundance: NA
v_gene: TRBV7-6
j_gene: TRBJ2-3
CDR3nt: TGTGCCAGCAGCTTAGGGAGCGGGCTTAGCACAGATACGCAGTATTTT
CDR3aa: CASSLGSGLSTDTQYF

d_gene: NA
abundance: NA
v_gene: TRBV19
j_gene: TRBJ2-3
CDR3nt: TGTGCCAGTAGTACTGGACCAATGAGAACCACAGATACGCAGTATTTT
CDR3aa: CASSTGPMRTTDTQYF

d_gene: TRBD1
abundance: NA
v_gene: TRBV5-1
j_gene: TRBJ2-7
CDR3nt: TGCGCCAGCAGCACAGGGGACAGGGATCGCTACGAGCAGTACTTC
CDR3aa: CASSTGDRDRYEQYF

d_gene: NA
abundance: once
v_gene: TRBV18
j_gene: TRBJ1-5
CDR3nt: TGTGCCAGCTCACCAGGCGGTAATCAGCCCCAGCATTTT
CDR3aa: CASSPGGNQPQHF

d_gene: TRBD2
abundance: NA
v_gene: TRBV5-1
j_gene: TRBJ2-7
CDR3nt: TGCGCCAGCAGCTGGGGGACTAGCGGAACCTACGAGCAGTACTTC
CDR3aa: CASSWGTSGTYEQYF

d_gene: NA
abundance: NA
v_gene: TRBV9
j_gene: TRBJ2-1
CDR3nt: TGTGCCAGCAGCGGACAAGCGGCTACCTACAATGAGCAGTTCTTC
CDR3aa: CASSGQAATYNEQFF

d_gene: NA
abundance: NA
v_gene: TRBV5-1
j_gene: TRBJ2-2
CDR3nt: TGCGCCAGCAGCTTGGGGACCGACTCCGGGGAGCTGTTTTTT
CDR3aa: CASSLGTDSGELFF

d_gene: NA
abundance: NA
v_gene: TRBV6-5
j_gene: TRBJ2-3
CDR3nt: TGTGCCAGCAGGGACGGGAACACAGATACGCAGTATTTT
CDR3aa: CASRDGNTDTQYF

d_gene: NA
abundance: few
v_gene: TRBV27
j_gene: TRBJ2-5
CDR3nt: TGTGCCACAAGATCCTGGGACTCCCAAGAGACCCAGTACTTC
CDR3aa: CATRSWDSQETQYF

d_gene: TRBD1
abundance: NA
v_gene: TRBV7-6
j_gene: TRBJ2-7
CDR3nt: TGTGCCAGCAGCTTAAGGACAGGGGGCTACGAGCAGTACTTC
CDR3aa: CASSLRTGGYEQYF

d_gene: NA
abundance: NA
v_gene: TRBV6-6
j_gene: TRBJ2-7
CDR3nt: TGTGCCAGCAGTTGGGTCAAAGGGGGCTCCTACGAGCAGTACTTC
CDR3aa: CASSWVKGGSYEQYF

d_gene: NA
abundance: NA
v_gene: TRBV28
j_gene: TRBJ2-7
CDR3nt: TGTGCCTCCGGGACCTCCTACGAGCAGTACTTC
CDR3aa: CASGTSYEQYF

d_gene: TRBD2
abundance: NA
v_gene: TRBV5-4
j_gene: TRBJ2-3
CDR3nt: TGTGCCAGCAGCTTGGAACTAGCGGGAGGCCCTTACGGCACAGATACGCAGTATTTT
CDR3aa: CASSLELAGGPYGTDTQYF

d_gene: NA
abundance: NA
v_gene: TRBV30
j_gene: TRBJ2-7
CDR3nt: TGTGCCTGGAGTCCTAGGGGGGGACGGAGGTCCTCGGAGCAGTACTTC
CDR3aa: CAWSPRGGRRSSEQYF

d_gene: NA
abundance: NA
v_gene: TRBV29-1
j_gene: TRBJ2-3
CDR3nt: TGCAGCGTTGGGGGGTGGGGAACGAGGAGCACAGATACGCAGTATTTT
CDR3aa: CSVGGWGTRSTDTQYF

d_gene: NA
abundance: NA
v_gene: TRBV5-1
j_gene: TRBJ1-4
CDR3nt: TGCGCCAGCAGCTTGGTTGGGGAAAAACTGTTTTTT
CDR3aa: CASSLVGEKLFF

d_gene: NA
abundance: NA
v_gene: TRBV6-5
j_gene: TRBJ2-1
CDR3nt: TGTGCCAGCAGCCTAGGACTGTACAATGAGCAGTTCTTC
CDR3aa: CASSLGLYNEQFF

d_gene: TRBD1
abundance: NA
v_gene: TRBV7-9
j_gene: TRBJ1-5
CDR3nt: TGTGCCAGCAGCCAGTTCGGGACAGGGGAAAATCAGCCCCAGCATTTT
CDR3aa: CASSQFGTGENQPQHF

d_gene: NA
abundance: NA
v_gene: TRBV19
j_gene: TRBJ2-7
CDR3nt: TGTGCCAGTAGTATAGGCGGCAGCTCCTACGAGCAGTACTTC
CDR3aa: CASSIGGSSYEQYF

d_gene: NA
abundance: NA
v_gene: TRBV29-1
j_gene: TRBJ2-7
CDR3nt: TGCAGCGTAAGACAGGACGGGAGCTCCTACGAGCAGTACTTC
CDR3aa: CSVRQDGSSYEQYF

d_gene: NA
abundance: NA
v_gene: TRBV7-9
j_gene: TRBJ1-2
CDR3nt: TGTGCCAGCAGCTCCAAGAGGCCGGGGACCTATGGCTACACCTTC
CDR3aa: CASSSKRPGTYGYTF

d_gene: NA
abundance: NA
v_gene: TRBV7-9
j_gene: TRBJ1-5
CDR3nt: TGTGCCAGCAGCTTAGCGAAGGGATCGGGGATCAATCAGCCCCAGCATTTT
CDR3aa: CASSLAKGSGINQPQHF

d_gene: TRBD2
abundance: NA
v_gene: TRBV10-3
j_gene: TRBJ2-1
CDR3nt: TGTGCCATCAGGGATAGCGGGGTTAAAAGCTCCTACAATGAGCAGTTCTTC
CDR3aa: CAIRDSGVKSSYNEQFF

d_gene: NA
abundance: NA
v_gene: TRBV7-9
j_gene: TRBJ2-3
CDR3nt: TGTGCCAGCAGCCAAGGACTAAACACAGATACGCAGTATTTT
CDR3aa: CASSQGLNTDTQYF

d_gene: NA
abundance: NA
v_gene: TRBV5-1
j_gene: TRBJ1-2
CDR3nt: TGCGCCAGCAGCTTGGGAGGGGACTATAACTATGGCTACACCTTC
CDR3aa: CASSLGGDYNYGYTF

d_gene: NA
abundance: NA
v_gene: TRBV27
j_gene: TRBJ2-7
CDR3nt: TGTGCCAGCAGCCGAACAGGAGCATACGAGCAGTACTTC
CDR3aa: CASSRTGAYEQYF

d_gene: NA
abundance: NA
v_gene: TRBV5-4
j_gene: TRBJ2-5
CDR3nt: TGTGCCAGCAGGGAGCAGGGTAAAGAGACCCAGTACTTC
CDR3aa: CASREQGKETQYF

d_gene: NA
abundance: NA
v_gene: TRBV10-3
j_gene: TRBJ1-1
CDR3nt: TGTGCCATCAGCGTCAGATTAGGTGAAGCTTTCTTT
CDR3aa: CAISVRLGEAFF

d_gene: NA
abundance: NA
v_gene: TRBV5-6
j_gene: TRBJ2-4
CDR3nt: TGTGCCAGCAGCTTAGGGGAGGCCAAAAACATTCAGTACTTC
CDR3aa: CASSLGEAKNIQYF

d_gene: TRBD2
abundance: once
v_gene: TRBV5-1
j_gene: TRBJ2-1
CDR3nt: TGCGCCAGCAGCCCGGGACTAGCCGGTGACAATGAGCAGTTCTTC
CDR3aa: CASSPGLAGDNEQFF

d_gene: NA
abundance: NA
v_gene: TRBV15
j_gene: TRBJ2-1
CDR3nt: TGTGCCACCAGGGGGATGGGGGGCGCTTACAATGAGCAGTTCTTC
CDR3aa: CATRGMGGAYNEQFF

d_gene: NA
abundance: NA
v_gene: TRBV19
j_gene: TRBJ2-7
CDR3nt: TGTGCCAGTAGTAGTGGTTGGGACACTCGAAAAAGCGAGCAGTACTTC
CDR3aa: CASSSGWDTRKSEQYF

d_gene: TRBD1
abundance: NA
v_gene: TRBV2
j_gene: TRBJ1-1
CDR3nt: TGTGCCAGCACTTTCGACAGGGGCAGTGAAGCTTTCTTT
CDR3aa: CASTFDRGSEAFF

d_gene: NA
abundance: NA
v_gene: TRBV28
j_gene: TRBJ2-4
CDR3nt: TGTGCCAGCAAAGCTATTGGGGGGAGTGCTCCGAAAAACATTCAGTACTTC
CDR3aa: CASKAIGGSAPKNIQYF